Shown below are 19 T cell receptor beta chains from a single sample sequenced in a study of neurological immune-mediated disorders. TCRdb reanalysed the 5' RACE reads using MiXCR and keeps one entry per CDR3 protein. The data contain about 76,000 distinct CDR3 sequences, under 20% of them singletons. The sequenced sample consisted of PBMCs. Source of these receptors: a woman aged 40-49 years in good health.

In this sample, this clonotype turned up many times. The chain uses TRBV12-3 or TRBV12-4 and TRBJ2-5, with 8 bases fitting TRBD1. The CDR3 consists of 14 residues. V gave up 5 bases and J gave up 5 bases; unmatched junction bases: 7. In nucleotides, the CDR3 is TGTGCCAGCAGTGACAGGGGTGGGGCGGAGACCCAGTACTTC. Amino acids: CASSDRGGAETQYF.

This chain uses TRBV5-1 with TRBJ1-4, with D hard to call. Trimming removed 2 bases at V and 6 bases at J, with 14 bases between. The germline V gene has CDR1 SGHRS and CDR2 YFSETQ. The CDR3 contains 15 residues. DNA of the CDR3: TGCGCCAGCAGCTTACTACCGGGTCGCTATGAAAAACTGTTTTTT. Encoded protein: CASSLLPGRYEKLFF.

The rearrangement uses TRBV18 and TRBJ1-3; tentative D call: TRBD1 (6 bases). The CDR3 is 15 residues long. Deletions cut 6 bases from V and 1 base from J, with 13 bases between. The germline V gene has CDR1 KGHSH and CDR2 LQKENI. CDR3 sequence reads: CASSQRQESGNTIYF. CDR3 sequence (DNA): TGTGCCAGCTCCCAACGACAGGAATCTGGAAACACCATATATTTT. The full variable domain, rest sourced from reference TRBV18 and TRBJ1-3, is NAGVMQNPRHLVRRRGQEARLRCSPMKGHSHVYWYRQLPEEGLKFMVYLQKENIIDESGMPKERFSAEFPKEGPSILRIQQVVRGDSAAYFCASSQRQESGNTIYFGEGSWLTVV.

This sequence joins TRBV12-3 or TRBV12-4 and TRBJ2-3; possibly TRBD2 for D (6 bases). V was cut by 3 bases and J by 5 bases, with 12 bases left in between. This CDR3 region has 14 residues. CDR3 protein: CASSLGGIGDTQYF. DNA of the CDR3: TGTGCCAGCAGTTTGGGGGGAATTGGAGATACGCAGTATTTT.

Ten or more counts support this clonotype. J is TRBJ2-2 and V is TRBV24-1; TRBD1 aligns across 9 bases. This CDR3 comprises 17 residues. Per germline, CDR1 KGHDR and CDR2 SFDVKD. V trimming: 2 bases; J trimming: 4 bases; junction bases outside the gene matches: 7. The CDR3 nucleotides are TGTGCCACCAGTGATTCGAGGACAGGGGCCCCCACCGGGGAGCTGTTTTTT. This translates into CATSDSRTGAPTGELFF.

The V gene is TRBV27, the J gene TRBJ2-3, with D possibly being TRBD1 (5 bases). The CDR3 contains 20 residues. The germline gives CDR1 MNHEY, CDR2 SMNVEV (reference sequence). The V end was cut by 2 bases, the J end by 2 bases, with 26 bases between. CDR3 DNA sequence: TGTGCCAGCAGTTTAGACGGCAGGGTAGGACCCGACGGAGACACAGATACGCAGTATTTT. Residues: CASSLDGRVGPDGDTDTQYF.

This clonotype was recorded many times. The chain joins TRBV5-6 to TRBJ2-7; 10 bases are shared with TRBD1. Germline V CDR1 and CDR2: SGHDT, YYEEEE. The CDR3 runs 16 residues. V trimming: 4 bases; J trimming: 1 base; junction bases outside the gene matches: 8. The CDR3 DNA follows: TGTGCCAGCAGCCCGGACGACAGGGGGCTATCCTACGAGCAGTACGTC. It specifies CASSPDDRGLSYEQYV.

The chain joins TRBV30 to TRBJ1-1; perhaps TRBD1 as D (6 bases). This CDR3 comprises 13 residues. The V gene lost 0 bases and the J gene lost 5 bases, with 10 bases spanning the gap. Germline CDR1 GTSNPN, CDR2 SVGIG (reference sequence). The CDR3 DNA follows: TGTGCCTGGAGTGTAGGAGGGGGGACTGAAGCTTTCTTT. Protein: CAWSVGGGTEAFF.

This chain's CDR3 is CSAKGDTDTQYF. Here the CDR3 DNA reads TGCAGTGCGAAAGGGGACACAGATACGCAGTATTTT. This sequence joins TRBV20-1 and TRBJ2-3; TRBD1 is a possible D gene (5 bases). There are 12 residues in the CDR3. CDR1 and CDR2 from the germline V gene are DFQATT and SNEGSKA (reference sequence). Deletions cut 6 bases from V and 2 bases from J, with 9 bases between.

The chain combines TRBV24-1 with TRBJ2-2, with D possibly matching TRBD2 (6 bases). The germline CDR1 and CDR2 sequences are KGHDR and SFDVKD. Trimming pared 1 base from V and 6 bases from J, leaving 8 bases between. The CDR3 sequence is 14 residues long. The CDR3 is CATSDFGGAGELFF. DNA of the CDR3: TGTGCCACCAGTGATTTTGGAGGGGCCGGGGAGCTGTTTTTT.

The genes are TRBV6-1 and TRBJ1-1; no firm D call. V was pared by 3 bases and J by 1 base, with 9 bases between. The germline V gene encodes CDR1 MNHNS and CDR2 SASEGT. This CDR3 comprises 14 residues. The CDR3 region is CASSEIRRNTEAFF. CDR3 nucleotide sequence: TGTGCCAGCAGTGAGATTCGAAGGAACACTGAAGCTTTCTTT.

With respect to this clonotype: Sequence at one end of the junction differs from germline and may be a read error. J is TRBJ1-1 and V is TRBV27; a possible D gene is TRBD1 (5 bases). The CDR3 sequence is 14 residues long. The germline gives CDR1 MNHEY, CDR2 SMNVEV (reference sequence). CDR3 in DNA: TGTGCCAGCAGTCCATGGACACCGAACGCTGAAGCTTTCTTT. Translated: CASSPWTPNAEAFF.

This clonotype was counted many times. The chain employs TRBV5-1 and TRBJ2-7; 9 nucleotides line up with TRBD1. V trimming: 2 bases; J trimming: 5 bases; junction bases outside the gene matches: 17. This CDR3 spans 18 amino acids. Germline assignment: CDR1 SGHRS and CDR2 YFSETQ. CDR3 residues: CASSLRFPGQGPRDEQYF. The CDR3 DNA follows: TGCGCCAGCAGCTTACGATTTCCGGGACAGGGCCCCCGGGACGAGCAGTACTTC.

This clonotype was seen at least ten times. V gene TRBV4-3 combines with J gene TRBJ2-1; D is unclear. The CDR3 covers 12 residues. Per the germline V gene, CDR1 is LGHNA and CDR2 is YSLEER. V lost 1 base and J lost 4, with 2 bases in between. In nucleotides, the CDR3 is TGCGCCAGCAGCCAAGGGTACAATGAGCAGTTCTTC. Amino acid sequence: CASSQGYNEQFF.

The rearrangement joins TRBV20-1 to TRBJ2-7, with 14 bases matching TRBD2. CDR3 length: 16 residues. Germline V gene data show CDR1 as DFQATT and CDR2 as SNEGSKA (reference sequence). The V gene end was trimmed by 6 bases and the J gene end by 6 bases; junction bases not matched to a gene: 13. This chain's CDR3 is CSATPGTSGGWGEQYV. CDR3 coding DNA: TGCAGTGCCACCCCCGGGACTAGCGGGGGTTGGGGCGAGCAGTACGTC.

The chain employs TRBV5-6 and TRBJ2-3; 11 bases are shared with TRBD2. Germline V gives CDR1 SGHDT, CDR2 YYEEEE. The length of the CDR3 is 15 residues. The V and J ends lost 1 base and 7 bases, in that order; junction bases with no gene match: 5. DNA for the CDR3: TGTGCCAGCAGCTTGCCACTAGCGGGAGTAAATACGCAGTATTTT. The encoded protein is CASSLPLAGVNTQYF.

This clonotype was counted ten times or more. This chain uses TRBV5-1 with TRBJ2-1; D is perhaps TRBD1 or TRBD2 (5 bases each). This CDR3 comprises 13 residues. Germline V gene lookup returns CDR1 SGHRS and CDR2 YFSETQ. Trimming cost V 4 bases and J 4 bases, with 9 bases left between them. The CDR3 nucleotides read TGCGCCAGCAGCGGAGAGGGGTACAATGAGCAGTTCTTC. Its protein is CASSGEGYNEQFF. Full variable domain (outside the CDR3, taken from reference TRBV5-1 and TRBJ2-1): KAGVTQTPRYLIKTRGQQVTLSCSPISGHRSVSWYQQTPGQGLQFLFEYFSETQRNKGNFPGRFSGRQFSNSRSEMNVSTLELGDSALYLCASSGEGYNEQFFGPGTRLTVL.

The rearrangement uses TRBV20-1 and TRBJ2-1; a weak D match, TRBD1 (6 bases). V was shortened by 8 bases and J by 5 bases, with 10 bases between the two germline ends. Germline V gene data show CDR1 as DFQATT and CDR2 as SNEGSKA (reference sequence). The CDR3 consists of 11 residues. CDR3 region: CSTRGHNEQFF. Written as DNA, the CDR3 is TGCAGTACCAGGGGTCACAATGAGCAGTTCTTC.

The chain recombines TRBV10-3 with TRBJ1-4, with TRBD1 matching over 9 bases. J gave up 6 bases and V 6 bases, and 8 bases lay outside the gene matches. Per germline, CDR1 ENHRY and CDR2 SYGVKD. The length of the CDR3 is 15 residues. The DNA of the CDR3 is TGTGCCATCAGCTCCGGGACAGGGATAGATGAAAAACTGTTTTTT. Protein product: CAISSGTGIDEKLFF.